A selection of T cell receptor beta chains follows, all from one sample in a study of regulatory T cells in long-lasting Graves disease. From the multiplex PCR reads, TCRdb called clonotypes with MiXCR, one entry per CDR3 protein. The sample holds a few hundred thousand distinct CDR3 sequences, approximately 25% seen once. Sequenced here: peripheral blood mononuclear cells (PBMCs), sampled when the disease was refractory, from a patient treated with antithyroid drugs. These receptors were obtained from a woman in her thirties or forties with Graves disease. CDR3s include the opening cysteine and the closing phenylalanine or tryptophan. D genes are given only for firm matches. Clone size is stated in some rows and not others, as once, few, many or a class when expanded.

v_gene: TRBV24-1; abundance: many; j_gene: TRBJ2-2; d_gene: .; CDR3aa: CATGQLDTGELFF; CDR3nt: TGTGCCACCGGACAGTTAGACACCGGGGAGCTGTTTTTT
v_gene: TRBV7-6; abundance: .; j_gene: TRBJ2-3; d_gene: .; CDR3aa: CASSLGRADTQYF; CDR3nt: TGTGCCAGCAGCTTAGGCAGGGCAGATACGCAGTATTTT
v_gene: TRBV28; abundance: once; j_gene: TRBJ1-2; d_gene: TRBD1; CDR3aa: CASSTGGLHNYGYTF; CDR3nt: TGTGCCAGCAGTACAGGGGGCCTCCATAACTATGGCTACACCTTC
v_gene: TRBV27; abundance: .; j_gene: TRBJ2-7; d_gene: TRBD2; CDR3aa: CASSLSSSGSGGYEQYF; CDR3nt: TGTGCCAGCAGTTTATCGTCTAGCGGGAGCGGCGGCTACGAGCAGTACTTC
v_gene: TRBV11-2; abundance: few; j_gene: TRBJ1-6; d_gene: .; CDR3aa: CASSFPTGNSPLHF; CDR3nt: TGTGCCAGCAGCTTCCCAACAGGGAATTCACCCCTCCACTTT
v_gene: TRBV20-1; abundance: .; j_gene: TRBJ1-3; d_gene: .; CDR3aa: CSARRTDVSGNTIYF; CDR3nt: TGCAGTGCTCGCCGGACCGACGTTTCTGGAAACACCATATATTTT
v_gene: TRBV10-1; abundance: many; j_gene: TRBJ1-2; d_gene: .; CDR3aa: CAPPTGGAGYGYTF; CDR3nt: TGCGCCCCTCCGACTGGGGGCGCGGGCTATGGCTACACCTTC
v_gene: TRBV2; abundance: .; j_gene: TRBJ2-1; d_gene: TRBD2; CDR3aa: CASGAGGPLYNEQFF; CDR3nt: TGTGCCAGCGGGGCGGGAGGTCCCCTCTACAATGAGCAGTTCTTC
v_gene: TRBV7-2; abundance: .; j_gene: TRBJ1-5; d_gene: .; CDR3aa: CASSLALSVWGQPQHF; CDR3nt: TGTGCCAGCAGCTTAGCATTGAGTGTCTGGGGTCAGCCCCAGCATTTT
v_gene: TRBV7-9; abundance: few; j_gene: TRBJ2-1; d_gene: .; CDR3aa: CASSLWGRNEQFF; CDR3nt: TGTGCCAGCAGCTTATGGGGGCGGAATGAGCAGTTCTTC
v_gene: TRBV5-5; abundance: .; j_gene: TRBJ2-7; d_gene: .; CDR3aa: CASSLEMPGDYEQYF; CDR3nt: TGTGCCAGCAGCTTGGAGATGCCAGGAGACTACGAGCAGTACTTC
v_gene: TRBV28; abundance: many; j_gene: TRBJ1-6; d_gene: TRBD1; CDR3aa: CASCTGESYNSPLHF; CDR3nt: TGTGCCAGCTGTACAGGGGAATCCTATAATTCACCCCTCCACTTT
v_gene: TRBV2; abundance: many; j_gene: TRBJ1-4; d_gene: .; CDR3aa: CASKGGLAEKLFF; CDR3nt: TGTGCCAGCAAAGGGGGATTGGCGGAAAAACTGTTTTTT
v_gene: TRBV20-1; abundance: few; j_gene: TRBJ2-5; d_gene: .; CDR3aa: CSARRNRGGQETQYF; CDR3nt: TGCAGTGCTAGACGAAACAGGGGGGGTCAGGAGACCCAGTACTTC
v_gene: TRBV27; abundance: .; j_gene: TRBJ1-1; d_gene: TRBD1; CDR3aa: CASTRQGRHTEAFF; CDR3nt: TGTGCCAGCACCAGACAGGGAAGGCACACTGAAGCTTTCTTT
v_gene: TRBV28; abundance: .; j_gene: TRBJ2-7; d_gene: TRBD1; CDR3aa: CASSPQGQPYEQYF; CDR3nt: TGCGCCAGCAGCCCACAGGGACAGCCCTACGAGCAGTACTTC